The 2 T cell receptor beta chains below were found in one sample sequenced in a study of T cell responses to AZD1222 COVID-19 vaccine. Only in-frame clones appear in the TCRdb table, and some are missing; sequencing was by immunoSEQ multiplex PCR. The repertoire includes around 78,000 clones, 70% to 85% of them detected once, and 2.5% to 3% sits in the top ten. This specimen consisted of peripheral blood, obtained on day 0 of AZD1222 vaccination. The receptor source for this set is an adult in good health.

This chain uses TRBV4-1 with TRBJ1-3; D is uncertain. The CDR3 is 15 residues long. Germline V CDR1 and CDR2: MGHRA, YSYEKL. Trimming removed 2 bases at V and 2 bases at J, with 10 bases between. The CDR3 DNA is TGCGCCAGCAGCCAAAGCGGCCCCACTGGAAACACCATATATTTT. It specifies CASSQSGPTGNTIYF.

J is TRBJ1-2 and V is TRBV7-9, with D possibly TRBD1 on 5 matching bases. This CDR3 is built from 13 residues. Trimming pared 2 bases from V and 8 bases from J, leaving 12 bases between. Germline CDR1 SEHNR, CDR2 FQNEAQ (reference sequence). CDR3 loop: CASSLNGARGYTF. As DNA, the CDR3 is TGTGCCAGCAGCTTAAATGGGGCACGCGGCTACACCTTC. The full variable domain, completed using reference TRBV7-9 and TRBJ1-2, is DTGVSQNPRHKITKRGQNVTFRCDPISEHNRLYWYRQTLGQGPEFLTYFQNEAQLEKSRLLSDRFSAERPKGSFSTLEIQRTEQGDSAMYLCASSLNGARGYTFGSGTRLTVV.